Included here is one TCR beta chain sequence, with context. The entry originates in a study of blood T cell repertoires in COVID-19. The data were produced by immunoSEQ multiplex PCR, yet TCRdb's version contains in-frame clones alone and is incomplete. The repertoire holds roughly 130,000 clones, with roughly 84% as singletons. Germline CDR1 SEHNR, CDR2 FQNEAQ (reference sequence). The CDR3 extends over 12 amino acids. V was shortened by 2 bases and J by 5 bases, with 6 bases between the two germline ends. This sequence was found in a woman in her twenties or thirties who had recovered from COVID-19. Sequencing was performed on peripheral blood. The chain joins TRBV7-9 to TRBJ2-5; the D gene is possibly TRBD2 (6 bases). CDR3 nucleotide sequence: TGTGCCAGCAGCTTACTAGCGGAGACCCAGTACTTC. This translates into CASSLLAETQYF.